The 24 T cell receptor beta chains in this list originate from one sample, sequenced in a study of control samples from healthy donors and cancer patients. Sequencing used immunoSEQ multiplex PCR; TCRdb keeps in-frame clones, though not all of them. The sample holds some 140,000 clones, 94% seen once. Sequencing input: blood. The origin of the receptors is a man aged 40-55 years in good health.

The chain joins TRBV11-2 to TRBJ1-2, with 7 bases matching TRBD1. The CDR3 is 13 amino acids. Germline V gene data show CDR1 as SGHAT and CDR2 as FQNNGV. V was clipped by 5 bases and J by 5 bases; unmatched bases: 5. The CDR3 is CASSPGGRYGYTF. The CDR3, as DNA: TGTGCCAGCAGCCCAGGGGGACGGTATGGCTACACCTTC.

This chain links TRBV5-1 with TRBJ1-4; D remains ambiguous. This CDR3 spans 15 amino acids. The germline V gene encodes CDR1 SGHRS and CDR2 YFSETQ. The V gene lost 6 bases and the J gene lost 0 bases, with 12 bases spanning the gap. CDR3: CASTSGPATNEKLFF. CDR3 bases: TGCGCCAGCACTTCCGGACCCGCAACTAATGAAAAACTGTTTTTT.

The rearrangement uses TRBV6-5 and TRBJ1-2, with a weak D call TRBD1 (6 bases). The CDR3 is made up of 15 amino acids. The germline V gene encodes CDR1 MNHEY and CDR2 SVGAGI. The germline V and J ends were trimmed by 5 bases and 2 bases, with 15 bases remaining between them. The CDR3 spells CASSKTGDSNYGYTF. The DNA for the CDR3 is TGTGCCAGCAGTAAGACAGGCGATTCCAACTATGGCTACACCTTC.

The genes are TRBV5-1 and TRBJ1-5, with 10 bases identical to TRBD1. Losses at the gene ends were 7 bases for V and 3 bases for J; bases not matched to a gene: 7. Looked up from germline, CDR1 is SGHRS and CDR2 is YFSETQ. CDR3 length equals 15 residues. The CDR3 loop is CASGPGTGVNQPQHF. CDR3 coding DNA: TGCGCCAGCGGACCCGGGACAGGGGTCAATCAGCCCCAGCATTTT. Together with reference TRBV5-1 and TRBJ1-5, the CDR3 gives the full variable domain: KAGVTQTPRYLIKTRGQQVTLSCSPISGHRSVSWYQQTPGQGLQFLFEYFSETQRNKGNFPGRFSGRQFSNSRSEMNVSTLELGDSALYLCASGPGTGVNQPQHFGDGTRLSIL.

J is TRBJ1-1 and V is TRBV2; D is unresolved. Germline V gives CDR1 SNHLY, CDR2 FYNNEI. The CDR3 length is 14 residues. Trimming cost V 3 bases and J 1 base, with 9 bases left between them. The CDR3 loop is CASSDLGRNTEAFF. The DNA of the CDR3 is TGTGCCAGCAGTGACTTGGGGAGGAACACTGAAGCTTTCTTT.

The CDR3 is CASRLISSGGLGEQYF. The CDR3 nucleotides are TGTGCAAGTCGCTTAATCTCTAGCGGGGGACTGGGGGAGCAGTACTTC. The chain links TRBV12-2 to TRBJ2-7; whether TRBD2, the table's D call, matches the DNA was not checked. TRBV12-2 is listed as a pseudogene. The CDR3 is 16 residues long.

The chain is built from TRBV19 and TRBJ2-5; D uncertain. Germline V lookup: CDR1 LNHDA, CDR2 SQIVND (reference sequence). The ends were cut back, 1 base at V and 5 bases at J, with 14 bases in the middle. The CDR3 loop spans 15 amino acids. CDR3 nucleotides: TGTGCCAGTAGTATAGCCCTAATAGGTCGTGAGACCCAGTACTTC. This translates into CASSIALIGRETQYF.

The chain recombines TRBV9 with TRBJ1-1, with 8 bases identical to TRBD1. CDR3 length: 15 residues. With 0 bases clipped from V and 3 bases from J, the junction kept 4 bases outside the gene matches. In germline, CDR1 is SGDLS, CDR2 YYNGEE. DNA for the CDR3: TGTGCCAGCAGCGTAGCAGGACAGGGTCACACTGAAGCTTTCTTT. It codes for CASSVAGQGHTEAFF.

This sequence joins TRBV20-1 and TRBJ2-1; a weak D match, TRBD1 (5 bases). The CDR3 sequence is 11 residues long. The V and J ends lost 4 bases and 6 bases respectively, with 7 bases between them. The germline V gene encodes CDR1 DFQATT and CDR2 SNEGSKA (reference sequence). The CDR3: CSATRGNEQFF. The CDR3 DNA reads TGCAGTGCTACTAGGGGCAATGAGCAGTTCTTC.

The gene calls are TRBV29-1 and TRBJ2-1, with D perhaps being TRBD1 or TRBD2 (5 bases each). The V end was cut by 7 bases, the J end by 5 bases, with 15 bases between. This CDR3 has 13 residues. Germline V gene data show CDR1 as SQVTM and CDR2 as ANQGSEA. CDR3 sequence: CSEVVRDDNEQFF. The CDR3 bases are TGCAGCGAAGTAGTAAGGGACGACAATGAGCAGTTCTTC.

This sequence joins TRBV6-5 and TRBJ1-2, with D unclear. CDR1 and CDR2 from the germline V gene are MNHEY and SVGAGI. This CDR3 is built from 13 residues. The V and J ends lost 0 bases and 2 bases respectively, with 4 bases between them. CDR3 amino acids: CASSYSHNYGYTF. CDR3 nucleotides: TGTGCCAGCAGTTACTCGCACAACTATGGCTACACCTTC.

The genes are TRBV30 and TRBJ1-1, with 11 positions matching TRBD1. This CDR3 has 15 amino acids. With V trimmed by 5 bases and J by 3 bases, 8 bases remained unmatched. Germline V gene sequence: CDR1 GTSNPN, CDR2 SVGIG (reference sequence). The DNA for the CDR3 is TGTGCCTGGTCCCTGGACAGGGGGCTTTACACTGAAGCTTTCTTT. Translating it yields CAWSLDRGLYTEAFF.

The rearrangement joins TRBV6-2 or TRBV6-3 to TRBJ2-7, with D hard to call. Germline CDR1 is MNHEY and CDR2 is SVGEGT. Trimming took 4 bases from V and 3 from J, leaving 4 bases between them. There are 11 residues in the CDR3. The CDR3 region has the DNA TGTGCCAGCAGTTCAAACTACGAGCAGTACTTC. It yields the protein CASSSNYEQYF.

The V gene is TRBV28, the J gene TRBJ1-5; 9 bases match TRBD1. The CDR3 is 16 amino acids. Germline V gene lookup returns CDR1 MDHEN and CDR2 SYDVKM. The ends lost 6 bases at V and 6 bases at J; junction bases unmatched: 12. The CDR3 DNA reads as TGTGCCAGCAGCGGGACAGGGTCCCAGCTTGTTCAGCCCCAGCATTTT. Its protein is CASSGTGSQLVQPQHF.

The rearrangement links TRBV5-4 to TRBJ2-5, with a tentative D call TRBD1 (6 bases). The CDR3 covers 14 residues. V was cut by 4 bases and J by 3 bases, with 13 bases left in between. CDR1 and CDR2 from the germline V gene are SGHNT and YYREEE (reference sequence). In nucleotides, the CDR3 is TGTGCCAGCAGCAACGGACAGATTAAAGAGACCCAGTACTTC. Translation gives CASSNGQIKETQYF.

V is TRBV3-1 (or the pseudogene TRBV3-2) and J is TRBJ2-3; D is tentatively TRBD1 or TRBD2 (5 bases each). Per the germline V gene, CDR1 is LGHDT and CDR2 is YNNKEL (reference sequence). There are 16 residues in the CDR3. Trimming cost V 0 bases and J 0 bases, with 10 bases left between them. In nucleotides, the CDR3 is TGTGCCAGCAGCCAAGATTTTGGGGGTAGCACAGATACGCAGTATTTT. As protein: CASSQDFGGSTDTQYF.

The genes are TRBV5-1 and TRBJ1-2; 9 positions agree with TRBD1. This CDR3 has 17 amino acids. Germline assignment: CDR1 SGHRS and CDR2 YFSETQ. V gave up 4 bases and J gave up 6 bases; unmatched junction bases: 16. CDR3 coding DNA: TGCGCCAGCAGCCCGCGGACAGGGGCCCTCGCGGGCGATGGCTACACCTTC. Amino acid sequence: CASSPRTGALAGDGYTF.

The rearrangement joins TRBV2 to TRBJ1-5, with D possibly being TRBD1 (5 bases). Germline lookup yields CDR1 SNHLY and CDR2 FYNNEI. The CDR3 length is 13 residues. Trimming took off 7 bases at V and 6 bases at J, with 13 bases between the two ends. The CDR3 DNA reads as TGTGCCAGCACCCAGGGAGCGGCTCAGCCCCAGCATTTT. It specifies CASTQGAAQPQHF.

The rearrangement joins TRBV2 to TRBJ1-5; D is perhaps TRBD1 (6 bases). Between the trimmed V and J ends, which lost 4 bases and 4 bases, there was a span of 11 bases. The germline CDR1 and CDR2 sequences are SNHLY and FYNNEI. This CDR3 contains 14 residues. DNA for the CDR3: TGTGCCAGCAGTGTCTTGGGGGCGAATCAGCCCCAGCATTTT. It yields the protein CASSVLGANQPQHF.

The rearrangement joins TRBV19 to TRBJ2-7; D call uncertain. CDR3 length: 14 residues. V gave up 5 bases and J gave up 1 base, with 12 bases separating them. Germline V gene lookup returns CDR1 LNHDA and CDR2 SQIVND (reference sequence). CDR3 sequence: CASSVRSASYEQYF. For the CDR3, the DNA is TGTGCCAGTAGTGTCCGGTCCGCATCCTACGAGCAGTACTTC. The full variable domain, with the rest looked up from reference TRBV19 and TRBJ2-7, is DGGITQSPKYLFRKEGQNVTLSCEQNLNHDAMYWYRQDPGQGLRLIYYSQIVNDFQKGDIAEGYSVSREKKESFPLTVTSAQKNPTAFYLCASSVRSASYEQYFGPGTRLTVT.

The genes are TRBV2 and TRBJ2-7; TRBD1 matches 10 bases. Trimming cost V 6 bases and J 2 bases; bases outside gene matches: 4. From germline, CDR1 is SNHLY and CDR2 FYNNEI. The CDR3 has 14 residues. CDR3 sequence (DNA): TGTGCCAGCAGGGCGGACAGGGGGACCTACGAGCAGTACTTC. Translation: CASRADRGTYEQYF.

The chain recombines TRBV4-3 with TRBJ1-6; D is undetermined. V lost 0 bases, J lost 0 bases, and 6 bases lay in between. The V gene's germline CDR1 is LGHNA and CDR2 YSLEER. This CDR3 has 16 amino acids. The CDR3 coding sequence is TGCGCCAGCAGCCAAGATCTGAGCTCCTATAATTCACCCCTCCACTTT. This encodes CASSQDLSSYNSPLHF.

The chain carries TRBV3-1 (or the pseudogene TRBV3-2) and TRBJ1-4; tentative D call: TRBD1 (5 bases). The germline V gene encodes CDR1 LGHDT and CDR2 YNNKEL (reference sequence). The CDR3 totals 17 residues. V lost 1 base and J lost 8, with 20 bases in between. CDR3: CASSQVVDGAPTEKLFF. In DNA form, the CDR3 reads TGTGCCAGCAGCCAAGTCGTTGACGGGGCTCCTACCGAAAAACTGTTTTTT.

The chain couples TRBV2 to TRBJ1-1; D may be TRBD1 (6 bases). Germline lookup yields CDR1 SNHLY and CDR2 FYNNEI. The V end was cut by 3 bases, the J end by 5 bases, with 13 bases between. The CDR3 extends over 14 amino acids. The CDR3 DNA sequence: TGTGCCAGCAGTGACCAGGGGTTTTTGACTGAAGCTTTCTTT. This codes for CASSDQGFLTEAFF.